A single sample is the source of the 27 T cell receptor beta chains below, sequenced in a study of T cell repertoires in cytomegalovirus infection. TCRdb fed the reads into MiXCR, producing one record per CDR3 protein. The data show roughly 860,000 distinct CDR3 sequences, 32% seen once. For these TCRs, the target antigens are not known. The specimen was cultured CD8+ T cells from PBMCs, collected from culture after CMV antigen stimulation. The source of these receptors is a human donor in good health (CMV status not recorded). Some clones in this sample may be carry-over from other donors' samples.

The chain has TRBV19 and TRBJ2-5; D is unresolved. The V gene lost 1 base and the J gene lost 5 bases, with 17 bases spanning the gap. The CDR3 consists of 16 residues. CDR1 is LNHDA, CDR2 SQIVND, per germline (reference sequence). The CDR3 DNA is TGTGCCAGTAGTATAGGGTTATCCCTAATCGCGGAGACCCAGTACTTC. Residues: CASSIGLSLIAETQYF.

The gene calls are TRBV6-4 and TRBJ1-2, with 7 bases that match TRBD1. J gave up 4 bases and V 6 bases, and 14 bases lay outside the gene matches. CDR1 and CDR2 from the germline V gene are MRHNA and SNTAGT. The CDR3 consists of 16 residues. CDR3 in amino acids: CASRPPYTGVSYGYTF. The CDR3 bases are TGTGCCAGCAGGCCCCCTTACACAGGGGTGAGCTATGGCTACACCTTC.

The chain combines TRBV9 with TRBJ2-3; 7 bases are a match to TRBD2. The length of the CDR3 is 17 residues. Germline V gives CDR1 SGDLS, CDR2 YYNGEE. V trimming: 4 bases; J trimming: 1 base; junction bases outside the gene matches: 12. CDR3 protein: CASSPSRGGRGTDTQYF. As DNA, the CDR3 is TGTGCCAGCAGCCCGAGCCGCGGGGGACGGGGCACAGATACGCAGTATTTT.

This rearrangement joins TRBV27 to TRBJ2-2; weak D call: TRBD2 (6 bases). The CDR3 has 13 amino acids. V lost 2 bases and J 7 bases, leaving 8 bases between the germline ends. Germline CDR1 and CDR2: MNHEY and SMNVEV (reference sequence). CDR3 sequence reads: CASSLGGIGELFF. Written as DNA, the CDR3 is TGTGCCAGCAGTTTAGGGGGGATCGGGGAGCTGTTTTTT.

J is TRBJ1-1 and V is TRBV6-2 or TRBV6-3; D perhaps matches TRBD1 (5 bases). The CDR3 sequence is 15 residues long. Trimming pared 6 bases from V and 0 bases from J, leaving 14 bases between. The germline V gene has CDR1 MNHEY and CDR2 SVGEGT. The DNA for the CDR3 is TGTGCCAGCAGCTCATACTTAGGGGTGAACACTGAAGCTTTCTTT. Its protein product is CASSSYLGVNTEAFF.

This clonotype was seen more than once but under ten times. V usage is TRBV10-2 and J usage is TRBJ2-5; D ambiguous. Trimming cost V 4 bases and J 0 bases, with 6 bases left between them. CDR1 is WSHSY and CDR2 is SAAADI in the germline V gene. The CDR3 consists of 13 residues. The CDR3 DNA reads as TGCGCCAGCAGTGTCTGGAACCAAGAGACCCAGTACTTC. It specifies CASSVWNQETQYF.

As for this clonotype: Germline is not matched at one junction end, which may reflect a read error. This sequence joins TRBV5-6 and TRBJ2-2; no reliable D call. This CDR3 spans 13 amino acids. Germline V gene sequence: CDR1 SGHDT, CDR2 YYEEEE. Written as DNA, the CDR3 is TGTGCCACCAGCCTGGTCGGTGCCGGGGAGCTGTTTTTT. Protein product: CATSLVGAGELFF.

The chain employs TRBV2 and TRBJ2-3; perhaps TRBD2 as D (5 bases). The germline V and J ends were trimmed by 8 bases and 6 bases, with 9 bases remaining between them. The CDR3 length is 11 residues. Looked up from germline, CDR1 is SNHLY and CDR2 is FYNNEI. In DNA form, the CDR3 reads TGTGCCAGCCCACTAGGGGATACGCAGTATTTT. Protein sequence: CASPLGDTQYF.

The chain employs TRBV15 and TRBJ2-7, with 7 nucleotides matching TRBD1. V shed 3 bases and J 4 bases; nucleotides not matched to a gene: 6. Looked up from germline, CDR1 is LNHNV and CDR2 is YYDKDF (reference sequence). This CDR3 is 14 amino acids long. In nucleotides, the CDR3 is TGTGCCACCAGCAGTGCGACAGGGAGTTACGAGCAGTACGTC. Its translation: CATSSATGSYEQYV.

In its sample, this clonotype was seen many times. This chain joins TRBV7-9 and TRBJ2-3, with 8 bases identical to TRBD1. The CDR3 sequence is 15 residues long. Germline values: CDR1 SEHNR, CDR2 FQNEAQ (reference sequence). The V segment lost 1 base and the J segment 3 bases; nucleotides outside the gene matches: 3. CDR3 loop: CASSLGTGLTDTQYF. The CDR3 DNA sequence: TGTGCCAGCAGCTTAGGGACAGGGCTGACAGATACGCAGTATTTT.

CDR3: CASSARTLYEQYV. CDR3 DNA: TGTGCCAGCAGTGCCCGGACATTGTACGAGCAGTACGTC. V usage is TRBV6-1 and J usage is TRBJ2-7, with D perhaps matching TRBD1 (5 bases). CDR3 length equals 13 residues. V lost 4 bases, J lost 4 bases, and 11 bases lay in between. Germline V gene sequence: CDR1 MNHNS, CDR2 SASEGT.

The V call is TRBV12-5, the J call TRBJ2-2; D call uncertain. The length of the CDR3 is 15 residues. Trimming left V 3 bases short and J 0 bases short, with 8 bases between. CDR1 is LGHNT and CDR2 is FRNRAP in the germline V gene. As DNA, the CDR3 is TGTGCTAGTGGTTTTGTGGGCTCGAACACCGGGGAGCTGTTTTTT. Residues: CASGFVGSNTGELFF.

This chain joins TRBV12-5 and TRBJ1-1, with a tentative D call TRBD1 (6 bases). Trimming took 4 bases from V and 8 from J, leaving 14 bases between them. The CDR3 contains 13 residues. The germline V gene has CDR1 LGHNT and CDR2 FRNRAP. DNA for the CDR3: TGTGCTAGTGGTTCGACCCCACAGGGCGAAGCTTTCTTT. It translates to CASGSTPQGEAFF. The variable domain in full, with the rest retrieved from reference TRBV12-5 and TRBJ1-1, is DARVTQTPRHKVTEMGQEVTMRCQPILGHNTVFWYRQTMMQGLELLAYFRNRAPLDDSGMPKDRFSAEMPDATLATLKIQPSEPRDSAVYFCASGSTPQGEAFFGQGTRLTVV.

This clonotype has just a few counts. The chain is built from TRBV6-1 and TRBJ2-7; a possible D gene is TRBD2 (6 bases). V lost 3 bases, J lost 2 bases, and 8 bases lay in between. Germline V gene sequence: CDR1 MNHNS, CDR2 SASEGT. The CDR3 sequence is 13 residues long. CDR3 bases: TGTGCCAGCAGTGAGGAGGGAACCTACGAGCAGTACGTC. Translated: CASSEEGTYEQYV.

The chain combines TRBV2 with TRBJ2-3; D call uncertain. Germline-derived CDR1 and CDR2 are SNHLY and FYNNEI. CDR3 size: 12 residues. Trimming cost V 1 base and J 6 bases, with 5 bases left between them. CDR3 sequence reads: CASSEEEDTQYF. The CDR3 nucleotides are TGTGCCAGCAGTGAAGAGGAGGATACGCAGTATTTT.

Note on this clonotype: A much larger clone differs by one base, so this may be a read error. The genes are TRBV4-1 and TRBJ1-1, with no clear D. CDR1 and CDR2 (germline): MGHRA, YSYEKL. The CDR3 spans 15 residues. The CDR3 reads CASIQEASAPTEAFF. The CDR3 DNA is TGCGCCAGCATCCAAGAGGCGTCCGCACCCACTGAAGCTTTCTTT.

Ten or more counts support this clonotype. This rearrangement joins TRBV7-6 to TRBJ2-2; a possible D gene is TRBD2 (5 bases). V was cut by 8 bases and J by 7 bases, with 14 bases left in between. Germline CDR1 is SGHVS and CDR2 is FNYEAQ. CDR3 length equals 13 residues. CDR3 sequence reads: CASVPLRGGELFF. The CDR3 DNA reads TGTGCCAGCGTACCCCTTCGGGGCGGGGAGCTGTTTTTT.

Details on this clonotype: Germline is not matched at one junction end, which may reflect a read error. The chain joins TRBV7-2 to TRBJ2-3, with 12 bases aligning to TRBD2. Germline V gene lookup returns CDR1 SGHTA and CDR2 FQGNSA. The CDR3 runs 16 residues. The CDR3 nucleotides are TGTGCCAGCAGCGGCTTACTAGCGGGGGGCACAGATATGCAGTATTTT. It translates to CASSGLLAGGTDMQYF. The full variable domain, rest sourced from reference TRBV7-2 and TRBJ2-3, is GAGVSQSPSNKVTEKGKDVELRCDPISGHTALYWYRQSLGQGLEFLIYFQGNSAPDKSGLPSDRFSAERTGGSVSTLTIQRTQQEDSAVYLCASSGLLAGGTDMQYFGPGTRLTVL.

Many counts were recorded for this clonotype. V and J are TRBV10-3 and TRBJ2-3, with TRBD2 matching 8 bases. Germline assignment: CDR1 ENHRY and CDR2 SYGVKD. The CDR3 loop spans 19 amino acids. Losses at the gene ends were 8 bases for V and 0 bases for J; bases not matched to a gene: 19. CDR3 DNA: TGTGCCATCCGGGTCCTACTCCCTACCAGCGGGAGTAGCACAGATACGCAGTATTTT. Translating it yields CAIRVLLPTSGSSTDTQYF.

This clonotype came up a few times. The V gene is TRBV6-2 or TRBV6-3, the J gene TRBJ1-5; D unresolved. This CDR3 has 13 amino acids. Germline V gene sequence: CDR1 MNHEY, CDR2 SVGEGT. V shed 5 bases and J shed 3 bases, with 8 bases lying between them. Written as DNA, the CDR3 is TGTGCCAGCAGTCAGCGATCCAATCAGCCCCAGCATTTT. Residues: CASSQRSNQPQHF.

This clonotype was picked up a small number of times. The chain employs TRBV7-9 and TRBJ2-7, with TRBD2 identical over 7 bases. This CDR3 region has 11 residues. The trim removed 7 bases at V and 6 bases at J, leaving 3 bases unmatched. Per germline, CDR1 SEHNR and CDR2 FQNEAQ (reference sequence). Here the CDR3 DNA reads TGTGCCAGCACTGGGGGGGGCGAGCAGTACTTC. It specifies CASTGGGEQYF.

The chain employs TRBV6-1 and TRBJ2-7, with 11 bases that match TRBD2. V lost 8 bases, J lost 4 bases, and 4 bases stayed unmatched. The CDR3 extends over 13 amino acids. Per germline, CDR1 MNHNS and CDR2 SASEGT. CDR3 nucleotides: TGTGCCAGCGTAGCGGGGGGGCTGTACGAGCAGTACTTC. Translated, it gives CASVAGGLYEQYF.

This chain joins TRBV5-6 and TRBJ2-2; no reliable D call. Per the germline V gene, CDR1 is SGHDT and CDR2 is YYEEEE. The germline V and J ends were trimmed by 0 bases and 7 bases, with 7 bases remaining between them. The CDR3 loop spans 13 amino acids. CDR3 in DNA: TGTGCCAGCAGCTTGGAGTGGGTCGGGGAGCTGTTTTTT. Amino acids: CASSLEWVGELFF.

The V and J genes are TRBV29-1 and TRBJ1-2, with D hard to call. Germline CDR1 is SQVTM and CDR2 is ANQGSEA. The CDR3 covers 16 residues. Trimming took 6 bases from V and 2 from J, leaving 22 bases between them. The CDR3 reads CSVPLTRQGSNYGYTF. CDR3 DNA: TGCAGCGTACCATTAACACGACAAGGATCGAACTATGGCTACACCTTC.

This clonotype was picked up a small number of times. This chain connects TRBV19 to TRBJ1-1, with D tentatively TRBD1 (5 bases). The CDR3 covers 13 residues. Trimming left V 7 bases short and J 1 base short, with 10 bases between. The germline V gene has CDR1 LNHDA and CDR2 SQIVND (reference sequence). The CDR3 spells CASTRGRNTEAFF. CDR3 DNA: TGTGCCAGTACCCGGGGACGGAACACTGAAGCTTTCTTT. Using reference TRBV19 and TRBJ1-1 for the parts outside the CDR3, the full variable domain is DGGITQSPKYLFRKEGQNVTLSCEQNLNHDAMYWYRQDPGQGLRLIYYSQIVNDFQKGDIAEGYSVSREKKESFPLTVTSAQKNPTAFYLCASTRGRNTEAFFGQGTRLTVV.

V is TRBV7-6 and J is TRBJ2-1; D gene uncertain. V lost 1 base to trimming and J lost 5 bases, with 12 bases between them. Germline V lookup: CDR1 SGHVS, CDR2 FNYEAQ. This CDR3 is 15 amino acids long. CDR3 region: CASSLGPATHNEQFF. The CDR3 coding sequence is TGTGCCAGCAGCTTAGGTCCGGCAACCCACAATGAGCAGTTCTTC.

The chain employs TRBV7-9 and TRBJ2-3, with a weak D call TRBD1 (5 bases). CDR3 length: 15 residues. The germline V gene has CDR1 SEHNR and CDR2 FQNEAQ (reference sequence). The V end was cut by 5 bases, the J end by 1 base, with 13 bases between. CDR3 sequence reads: CASSPRVEGTDTQYF. The CDR3 nucleotides are TGTGCCAGCAGCCCCAGGGTCGAGGGCACAGATACGCAGTATTTT.